Listed below are T cell receptor beta chains from one sample, sequenced in a study of T cells expressing NK-cell markers. TCRdb reprocessed the 5' RACE reads and keeps a single row for each CDR3 protein, giving no DNA. The table for this sample gives about 180,000 distinct CDR3 sequences. Material for sequencing was blood T cells: a sorted CD56 or NKG2C T cell subset, CD4+ or CD8+ T cells, or bulk PBMC T cells (not recorded which). These receptors all come from a man aged 18-70 years in good health. Each CDR3 is given with its conserved first and last residue.

V	J	CDR3
TRBV5-1	TRBJ2-2	CASSLAGASGELFF
TRBV2	TRBJ2-7	CASSERDRDSYEQYF
TRBV7-6	TRBJ2-1	CASSLRAGGPEQFF
TRBV7-9	TRBJ2-5	CASSYGLAMGWETQYF
TRBV6-2/TRBV6-3	TRBJ1-2	CASLKSTGGNYGYTF
TRBV3-1	TRBJ2-7	CASSPSAASSYEQYF
TRBV6-5	TRBJ2-2	CASSYSGDRGSGELFF
TRBV24-1	TRBJ2-3	CATSGGSTDTQYF
TRBV18	TRBJ2-4	CASSPGEAKNIQYF
TRBV28	TRBJ1-6	CASSLLDGASYNSPLHF
TRBV7-9	TRBJ2-3	CASEPVLHTDTQYF
TRBV25-1	TRBJ1-2	CASSEIRGGDYGYTF
TRBV29-1	TRBJ2-2	CSVFSPDSNTGELFF
TRBV5-1	TRBJ2-1	CASSLEPGTPWEQFF
TRBV28	TRBJ2-7	CASSFDGAGEQYF
TRBV9	TRBJ1-2	CASSVEGGGGNGYTF
TRBV19	TRBJ2-6	CASSIWGDSGANVLTF
TRBV20-1	TRBJ2-3	CSARDPEAVQRTDTQYF
TRBV6-6	TRBJ1-1	CASSYPTDEAFF
TRBV4-1	TRBJ1-5	CASSQGGNQPQHF
TRBV13	TRBJ1-2	CASSQTGGAEGYTF
TRBV5-8	TRBJ1-5	CASSSKLGVQPQHF
TRBV7-9	TRBJ2-1	CASSFLTSGGHEQFF
TRBV10-3	TRBJ2-7	CAISGGQGQATYEQYF
TRBV11-2	TRBJ2-7	CASSLGPAGRYEQYF
TRBV12-5	TRBJ2-7	CASGPRVNEQYF
TRBV20-1	TRBJ2-5	CSARVGFRGGAQETQYF
TRBV6-1	TRBJ2-7	CASSEGTGTVGLYEQYF
TRBV20-1	TRBJ2-3	CSARNLDSAGTDTQYF
TRBV2	TRBJ2-5	CASSVGLWRGHQETQYF